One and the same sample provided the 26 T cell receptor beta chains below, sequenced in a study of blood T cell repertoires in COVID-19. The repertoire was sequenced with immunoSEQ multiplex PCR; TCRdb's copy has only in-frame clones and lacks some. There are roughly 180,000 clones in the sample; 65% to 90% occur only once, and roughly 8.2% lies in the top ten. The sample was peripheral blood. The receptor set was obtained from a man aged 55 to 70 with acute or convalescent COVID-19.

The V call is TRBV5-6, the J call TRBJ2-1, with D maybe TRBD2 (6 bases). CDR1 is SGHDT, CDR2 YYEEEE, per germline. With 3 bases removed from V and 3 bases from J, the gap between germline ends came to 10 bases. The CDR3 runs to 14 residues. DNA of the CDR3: TGTGCCAGCAGCTCCGGGAGTATCTACAATGAGCAGTTCTTC. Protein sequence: CASSSGSIYNEQFF.

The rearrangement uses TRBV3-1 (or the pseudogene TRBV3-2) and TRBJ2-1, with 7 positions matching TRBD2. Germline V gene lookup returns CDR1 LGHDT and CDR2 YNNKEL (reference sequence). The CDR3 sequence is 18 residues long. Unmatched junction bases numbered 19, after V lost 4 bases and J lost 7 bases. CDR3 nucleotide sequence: TGTGCCAGCAGCCCCCCAGGAGGGCGGGAGAGGGGCCGGAATGAGCAGTTCTTC. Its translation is CASSPPGGRERGRNEQFF.

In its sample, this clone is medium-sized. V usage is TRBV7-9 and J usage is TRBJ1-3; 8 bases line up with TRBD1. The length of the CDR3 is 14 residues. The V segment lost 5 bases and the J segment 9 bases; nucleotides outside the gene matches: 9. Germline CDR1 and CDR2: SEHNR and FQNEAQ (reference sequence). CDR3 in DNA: TGTGCCAGCAGCGCACGACAGGGGCTAGCCACCATATATTTT. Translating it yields CASSARQGLATIYF.

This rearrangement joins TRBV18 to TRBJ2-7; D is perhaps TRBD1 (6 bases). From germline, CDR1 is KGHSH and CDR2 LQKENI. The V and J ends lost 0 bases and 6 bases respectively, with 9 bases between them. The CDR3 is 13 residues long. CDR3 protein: CASSPPRTAEQYF. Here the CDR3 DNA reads TGTGCCAGCTCACCACCGAGGACAGCCGAGCAGTACTTC.

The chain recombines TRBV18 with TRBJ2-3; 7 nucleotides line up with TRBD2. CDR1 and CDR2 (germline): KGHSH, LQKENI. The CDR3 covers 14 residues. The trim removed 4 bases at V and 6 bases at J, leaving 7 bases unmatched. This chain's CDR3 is CASSRDEGGDTQYF. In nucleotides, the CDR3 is TGTGCCAGCTCACGGGACGAGGGAGGGGATACGCAGTATTTT.

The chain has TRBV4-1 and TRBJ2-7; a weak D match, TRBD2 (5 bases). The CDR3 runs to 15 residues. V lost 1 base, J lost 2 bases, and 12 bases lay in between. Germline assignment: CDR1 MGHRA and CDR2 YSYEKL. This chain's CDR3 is CASSQVGGPPYEQYF. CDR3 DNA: TGCGCCAGCAGCCAAGTGGGCGGGCCTCCCTACGAGCAGTACTTC.

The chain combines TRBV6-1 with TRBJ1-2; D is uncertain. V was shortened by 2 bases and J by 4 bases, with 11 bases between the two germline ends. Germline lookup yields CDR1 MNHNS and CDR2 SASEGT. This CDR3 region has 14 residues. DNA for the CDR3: TGTGCCAGCAGTGAAAGATACTCGAGCTATGGCTACACCTTC. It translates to CASSERYSSYGYTF.

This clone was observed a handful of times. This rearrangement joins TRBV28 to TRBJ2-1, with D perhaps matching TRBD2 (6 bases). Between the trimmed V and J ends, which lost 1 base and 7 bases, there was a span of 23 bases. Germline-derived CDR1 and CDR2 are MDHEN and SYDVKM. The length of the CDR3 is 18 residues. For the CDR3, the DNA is TGTGCCAGCAGTTTATCTCTCCTTGACGGGGGACTCGGTAATGAGCAGTTCTTC. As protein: CASSLSLLDGGLGNEQFF.

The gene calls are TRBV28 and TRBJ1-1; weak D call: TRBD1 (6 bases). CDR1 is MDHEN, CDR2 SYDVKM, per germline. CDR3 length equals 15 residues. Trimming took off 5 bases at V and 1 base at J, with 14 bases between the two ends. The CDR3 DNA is TGTGCCAGCAGTACAAGGGGGGGTGGGAACACTGAAGCTTTCTTT. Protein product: CASSTRGGGNTEAFF.

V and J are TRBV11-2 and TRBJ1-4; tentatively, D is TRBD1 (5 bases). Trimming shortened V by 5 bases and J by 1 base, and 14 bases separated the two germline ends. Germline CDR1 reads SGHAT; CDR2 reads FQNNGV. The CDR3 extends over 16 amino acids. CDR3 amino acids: CASSPNTGGTNEKLFF. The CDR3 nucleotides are TGTGCCAGCAGCCCAAATACAGGCGGAACTAATGAAAAACTGTTTTTT.

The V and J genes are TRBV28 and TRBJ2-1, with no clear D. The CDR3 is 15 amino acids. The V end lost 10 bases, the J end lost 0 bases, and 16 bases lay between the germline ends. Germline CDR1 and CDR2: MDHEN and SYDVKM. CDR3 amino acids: CATLSGRSSYNEQFF. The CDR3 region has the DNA TGTGCCACCCTGTCCGGCCGGAGCTCCTACAATGAGCAGTTCTTC.

CDR3 sequence (DNA): TGTGCCAGCAGCCAAGGGACTAGCGGGACCGCAGATACGCAGTATTTT. Translating gives CASSQGTSGTADTQYF. The chain couples TRBV4-2 to TRBJ2-3; 12 nucleotides agree with TRBD2. With 1 base clipped from V and 4 bases from J, the junction kept 3 bases outside the gene matches. Germline-derived CDR1 and CDR2 are LGHNA and YNFKEQ. This CDR3 region has 16 residues.

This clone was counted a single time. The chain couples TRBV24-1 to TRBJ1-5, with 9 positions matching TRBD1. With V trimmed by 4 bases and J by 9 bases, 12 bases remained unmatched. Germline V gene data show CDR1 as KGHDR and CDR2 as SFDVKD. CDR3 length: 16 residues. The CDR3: CATSDAGQGPSRPQHF. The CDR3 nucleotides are TGTGCCACCAGTGACGCGGGACAGGGACCTTCTAGGCCCCAGCATTTT.

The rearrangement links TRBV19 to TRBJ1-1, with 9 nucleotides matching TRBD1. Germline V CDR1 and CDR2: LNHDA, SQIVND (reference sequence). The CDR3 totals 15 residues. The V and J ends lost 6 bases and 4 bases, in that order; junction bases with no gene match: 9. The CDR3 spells CASSPRDRETTEAFF. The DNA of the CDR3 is TGTGCCAGTAGCCCCCGGGACAGGGAAACCACTGAAGCTTTCTTT.

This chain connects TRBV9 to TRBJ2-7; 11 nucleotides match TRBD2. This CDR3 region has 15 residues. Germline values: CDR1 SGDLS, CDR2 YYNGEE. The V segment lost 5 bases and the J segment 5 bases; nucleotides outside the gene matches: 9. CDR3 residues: CASSSQLAGANEQYF. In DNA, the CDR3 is TGTGCCAGCAGTTCCCAACTAGCGGGAGCCAACGAGCAGTACTTC.

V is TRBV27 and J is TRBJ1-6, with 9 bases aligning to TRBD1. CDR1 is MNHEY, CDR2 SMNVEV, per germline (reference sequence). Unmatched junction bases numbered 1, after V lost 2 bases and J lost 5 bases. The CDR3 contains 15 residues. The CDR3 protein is CASSLGTGNNSPLHF. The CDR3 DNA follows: TGTGCCAGCAGTTTAGGGACAGGGAATAATTCACCCCTCCACTTT.

DNA of the CDR3: TGCGCCAGCAGCTTCATCGCAGGGGGCACGGTCACTGAAGCTTTCTTT. Its protein is CASSFIAGGTVTEAFF. The V gene is TRBV5-1, the J gene TRBJ1-1, with 8 positions matching TRBD1. The CDR3 extends over 16 amino acids. V dropped 2 bases and J dropped 4; count of bases not matched to a gene: 10. CDR1 and CDR2 from the germline V gene are SGHRS and YFSETQ. Combining the CDR3 with reference TRBV5-1 and TRBJ1-1 gives the whole variable domain KAGVTQTPRYLIKTRGQQVTLSCSPISGHRSVSWYQQTPGQGLQFLFEYFSETQRNKGNFPGRFSGRQFSNSRSEMNVSTLELGDSALYLCASSFIAGGTVTEAFFGQGTRLTVV.

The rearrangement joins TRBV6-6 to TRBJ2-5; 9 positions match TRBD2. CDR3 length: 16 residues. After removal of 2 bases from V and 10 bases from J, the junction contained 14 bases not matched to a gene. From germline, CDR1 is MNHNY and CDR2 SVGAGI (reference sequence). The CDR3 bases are TGTGCCAGCAGTTACCCTTCGGCGGGAGGGGGAGAGTTCCAGTACTTC. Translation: CASSYPSAGGGEFQYF.

The CDR3 here is CASSLGLANTGELFF. In DNA form, the CDR3 reads TGTGCCAGCAGCCTGGGACTCGCGAACACCGGGGAGCTGTTTTTT. The chain combines TRBV5-5 with TRBJ2-2, with D maybe TRBD2 (6 bases). Germline CDR1 and CDR2: SGHKS and YYEKEE (reference sequence). The CDR3 totals 15 residues. V was pared by 4 bases and J by 0 bases, with 10 bases between.

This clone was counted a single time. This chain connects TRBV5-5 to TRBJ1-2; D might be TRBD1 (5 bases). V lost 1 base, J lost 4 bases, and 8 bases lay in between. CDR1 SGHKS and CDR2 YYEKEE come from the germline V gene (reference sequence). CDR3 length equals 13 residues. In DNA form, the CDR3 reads TGTGCCAGCAGCTTGCAGGGCGGCTATGGCTACACCTTC. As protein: CASSLQGGYGYTF.

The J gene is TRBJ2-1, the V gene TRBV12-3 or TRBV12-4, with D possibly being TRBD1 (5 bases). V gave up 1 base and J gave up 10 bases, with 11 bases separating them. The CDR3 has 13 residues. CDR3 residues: CASSLEWTSEQFF. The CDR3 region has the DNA TGTGCCAGCAGTTTAGAGTGGACATCCGAGCAGTTCTTC.

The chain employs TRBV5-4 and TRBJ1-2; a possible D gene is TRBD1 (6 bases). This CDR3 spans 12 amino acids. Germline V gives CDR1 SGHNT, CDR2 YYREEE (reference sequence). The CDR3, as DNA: TGTGCTACCGGGGCCAGGGGCTATGGCTACACCTTC. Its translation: CATGARGYGYTF.

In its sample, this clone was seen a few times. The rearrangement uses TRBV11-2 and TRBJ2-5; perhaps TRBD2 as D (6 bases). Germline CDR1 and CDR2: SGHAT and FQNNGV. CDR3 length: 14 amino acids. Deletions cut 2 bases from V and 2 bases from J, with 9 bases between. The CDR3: CASSLYAGQETQYF. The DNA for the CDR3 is TGTGCCAGCAGCTTATACGCGGGACAAGAGACCCAGTACTTC.

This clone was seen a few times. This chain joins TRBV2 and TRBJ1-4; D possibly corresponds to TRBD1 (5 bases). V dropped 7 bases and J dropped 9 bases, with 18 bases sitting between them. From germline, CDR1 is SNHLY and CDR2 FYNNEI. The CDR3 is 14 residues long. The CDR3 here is CASTDRGAGQKLFF. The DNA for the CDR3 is TGTGCCAGCACCGACCGGGGCGCGGGGCAAAAACTGTTTTTT.

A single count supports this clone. The DNA of the CDR3 is TGCGCCAGCAGCTTGGACCCTAGCGCCTACGAGCAGTACTTC. It is translated as CASSLDPSAYEQYF. The J gene is TRBJ2-7, the V gene TRBV5-1, with a tentative D call TRBD2 (6 bases). The CDR3 length is 14 residues. V was pared by 0 bases and J by 2 bases, with 9 bases between. The germline V gene encodes CDR1 SGHRS and CDR2 YFSETQ.

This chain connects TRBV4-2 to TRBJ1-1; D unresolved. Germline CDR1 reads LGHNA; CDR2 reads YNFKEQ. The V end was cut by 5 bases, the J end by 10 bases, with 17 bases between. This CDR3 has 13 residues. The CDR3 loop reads CASSLWTEEAAFF. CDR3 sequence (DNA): TGTGCCAGCAGCTTATGGACCGAGGAGGCAGCTTTCTTT.